The present T cell receptor (beta chain) was sequenced within a study of identical twins (dated by TCRdb to 2016 to 2018). With respect to the entire study: To test whether fetal clonotypes persist, the study used deep sequencing on TCR alpha and beta repertoires from monozygotic twins, unrelated adults of various ages, and cord blood. To rule out contamination, the twin experiments were replicated at different times with different library preparation protocols.

This clonotype appeared a few times. Its antigen remains undetermined. Base qualities are not at hand, and no much larger clone is one base apart. For CDR1 and CDR2, the germline V gene (reference sequence) lists SEHNR and FQNEAQ. The CDR3 runs 14 residues from the cysteine to the phenylalanine. Only the CDR3 portion is preserved as DNA: 42 bases, with reading frame beginning at the first base. Trimming leaves V shorter by 4 bases and J shorter by 7 bases, with the junction holding 6 bases beyond the gene matches. The paper as a whole reports these results and caveats: In monozygotic twins, out-of-frame TCR alpha sharing was systematically underestimated by recombination models, although the models agreed with sharing between unrelated individuals. Out-of-frame TCR alpha sequences shared between twins showed an excess of low generation-probability sequences compared with coincidental sharing between unrelated individuals. Because the same donors could not be followed over many years, the conclusions relied on cross-sectional statistical analysis. Excess twin sharing in beta out-of-frame sequences was weaker because fewer shared sequences lowered the signal-to-noise ratio. Fewer insertions were carried by abundant cord blood beta clonotypes; a weaker similar trend was observed in young adult naive repertoires, while no such trend was observed in memory repertoires. Invariant T cells such as MAIT and iNKT could partly confound zero-insertion analyses, though diverse VJ usage argued against this for most clonotypes.

Library generation was performed with 5' RACE. TCRdb names Illumina HiSeq 2000 as the instrument used. Template switching introduced a universal primer binding site; the final cDNA contained a unique molecular identifier, enabling accurate counting of TCR cDNA molecules. Specific primers in the conserved constant-segment region were used to synthesize first-strand cDNA for the TCR alpha and beta chains. To control for contamination, each cDNA library was double barcoded with a SMART-Mk sample barcode plus Illumina barcodes. TruSeq adapter sequences along with Illumina sample barcodes were introduced in two successive PCR steps. The TCR alpha and beta cDNA libraries were sequenced on the Illumina HiSeq platform using custom primers. Regarding the original processing steps: MiGEC was used to process raw reads and extract unique molecular identifiers, and MiXCR was used to find CDR3 positions. For each individual, recombination models were inferred using an EM algorithm with the repgenHMM and IGoR tools. The tcR package in R was used for shared clonotype analysis, with sharing normalized by the product of cloneset sizes. To study raw recombination free of thymic and clonal selection effects, out-of-frame nonproductive sequences were analyzed. In-frame beta chains were kept once TCRdb had trimmed the public reads at Q25 with fastp and called clones with MiXCR. Each entry is one CDR3 protein sequence, shown with its most common DNA and genes. The V and J calls were not made by the authors but by TCRdb's processing. The sample table holds hundreds of thousands of distinct CDR3 sequences, of which around 6% were seen once. Of the sample, roughly 1.6% falls within the top ten clones.

Only healthy Caucasian donors were included. Three unrelated non-twin adults were also sequenced: a male aged 18 to 30, a male aged 50 to 60 and a female aged 50 to 60. Using Miltenyi CD45RO+ enrichment and human naive T-cell isolation kits, memory (CD45RO+) and naive T cells were isolated from PBMC. The sample comprised naive T cells sorted from blood. What the cell subset or site label conveys for this sample: cells isolated with a human naive T-cell isolation kit. The chain is encoded by TRBV7-9 joined to TRBJ2-1; the junction holds 8 bases that match TRBD2. The receptor was derived from a man aged 18 to 35 in good health. CDR3 region: CASSSREVGNEQFF. In nucleotides, the sequence is TGTGCCAGCAGCTCGCGGGAGGTGGGGAATGAGCAGTTCTTC. Beyond the CDR3, the reference TRBV7-9 and TRBJ2-1 genes provide the residues; the full variable domain reads: DTGVSQNPRHKITKRGQNVTFRCDPISEHNRLYWYRQTLGQGPEFLTYFQNEAQLEKSRLLSDRFSAERPKGSFSTLEIQRTEQGDSAMYLCASSSREVGNEQFFGPGTRLTVL.